These T cell receptor beta chains were read from a single sample in a study of blood T cell repertoires in COVID-19. Only in-frame clones appear in the TCRdb table, and some are missing; sequencing was by immunoSEQ multiplex PCR. The sample shows over 200,000 clones, about 85% of them seen only once. The sequenced sample was peripheral blood. These receptors all stem from an elderly woman with active or convalescent COVID-19. Each CDR3 is given with its conserved first and last residue. The order of the fields is V gene, J gene, clone size, D gene, CDR3 DNA, CDR3 protein. The D gene is left open where the match is weak. Size values are once, few and many counts, or a class for expanded clones, and some rows have none.

>TRBV28|TRBJ2-1|NA|NA
TGTGCCAGCAGCTCCCCGACGGGCAATGAGCAGTTCTTC
CASSSPTGNEQFF
>TRBV6-2/TRBV6-3|TRBJ2-2|NA|TRBD1
TGTGCCAGCAGCCGCCCTAAGGACAGGCTACGCACCGGGGAGCTGTTTTTT
CASSRPKDRLRTGELFF
>TRBV6-5|TRBJ1-1|NA|TRBD1
TGTGCCAGCAGTTTCACAGGGGGGAACACTGAAGCTTTCTTT
CASSFTGGNTEAFF
>TRBV11-1|TRBJ1-2|NA|NA
TGTGCCAGCAGCTTAGGTGACAGCAACTATGGCTACACCTTC
CASSLGDSNYGYTF
>TRBV25-1|TRBJ2-7|NA|TRBD1
TGTGCCAGCAGTACAGGGGCGGAGTACTTC
CASSTGAEYF
>TRBV28|TRBJ1-2|NA|TRBD1
TGTGCCAGCAGTTCTCCACAGGGGCCATCCCTCTCCTATGGCTACACCTTC
CASSSPQGPSLSYGYTF
>TRBV2|TRBJ2-2|NA|NA
TGTGCCAGCAGCCCCAGGGTAGCCGGGGAGCTGTTTTTT
CASSPRVAGELFF
>TRBV10-3|TRBJ1-3|NA|NA
TGTGCCATCAGTGGTCCTGAGGGACGGAGGGAGGGAAACACCATATATTTT
CAISGPEGRREGNTIYF
>TRBV28|TRBJ1-5|NA|NA
TGTGCCAGCAGTTTATACCGGACAGTAGGCAATCAGCCCCAGCATTTT
CASSLYRTVGNQPQHF
>TRBV12-5|TRBJ2-5|NA|NA
TGTGCTAGTGGTTTGTTTGGCGAGACCCAGTACTTC
CASGLFGETQYF
>TRBV5-4|TRBJ1-1|NA|TRBD1
TGTGCCAGCAGCTTGGTGGCAGGGGGGATGAACACTGAAGCTTTCTTT
CASSLVAGGMNTEAFF
>TRBV6-5|TRBJ1-2|NA|NA
TGTGCCAGCAGACGTGAACTAAGTGGCTACACCTTC
CASRRELSGYTF
>TRBV27|TRBJ1-5|once|NA
TGTGCCAGCAGTTTAGGCTTTTATCAGCCCCAGCATTTT
CASSLGFYQPQHF
>TRBV6-5|TRBJ1-1|NA|NA
TGTGCCAGCAGTTACTCCCCACAGGGAGTGAACACTGAAGCTTTCTTT
CASSYSPQGVNTEAFF
>TRBV7-3|TRBJ2-3|NA|TRBD2
TGTGCCAGCAGCTTAGGCCGCCTAGCGGGAGGGTTAGATACGCAGTATTTT
CASSLGRLAGGLDTQYF
>TRBV6-5|TRBJ2-7|NA|TRBD2
TGTGCCAGCGCTACCGGGACTAGCGCCTACGAGCAGTACTTC
CASATGTSAYEQYF
>TRBV4-1|TRBJ2-1|NA|TRBD2
TGCGCCAGCAGCCAAGATCGGTGGGAGGGCCCGAATGAGCAGTTCTTC
CASSQDRWEGPNEQFF
>TRBV28|TRBJ1-2|NA|NA
TGTGCCAGCAGATCCGAGGCCGAAGCTAACTATGGCTACACCTTC
CASRSEAEANYGYTF
>TRBV27|TRBJ1-6|NA|NA
TGTGCCAGCAGTTTTCTAGGCAGGGGAAAATATTCACCCCTCCACTTT
CASSFLGRGKYSPLHF
>TRBV6-5|TRBJ2-1|NA|NA
TGTGCCAGCACCTTTAGCGGAAACTCCTACAATGAGCAGTTCTTC
CASTFSGNSYNEQFF
>TRBV5-8|TRBJ2-3|NA|TRBD2
TGTGCCAGCCCCGCTTTTGGGGGGGATTTGAGCACAGATACGCAGTATTTT
CASPAFGGDLSTDTQYF
>TRBV6-4|TRBJ2-7|NA|TRBD1
TGTGCCAGCAGTGACGATGAGGACAGGGTCTCCTACGAGCAGTACTTC
CASSDDEDRVSYEQYF
>TRBV5-4|TRBJ2-3|NA|NA
TGTGCCAGCAGTCTTGAGAACGCAAATACGCAGTATTTT
CASSLENANTQYF
>TRBV14|TRBJ1-5|NA|TRBD1
TGTGCCAGCAGCCAAGTCGGACAGGGGGGTAATCAGCCCCAGCATTTT
CASSQVGQGGNQPQHF
>TRBV10-3|TRBJ1-1|NA|TRBD1
TGTGCCACGAATAGGGGGCGCGGGACTGAAGCTTTCTTT
CATNRGRGTEAFF
>TRBV5-5|TRBJ2-2|NA|TRBD1
TGTGCCAGCAGCTTGGTTGGGGCAGGGGGCATCGGGGAGCTGTTTTTT
CASSLVGAGGIGELFF
>TRBV6-2/TRBV6-3|TRBJ1-6|once|TRBD1
TGTGCCAGCAGTTACCCGGGACAGGGGGATTCACCCCTCCACTTT
CASSYPGQGDSPLHF
>TRBV9|TRBJ2-7|NA|TRBD1
TGTGCCAGCAGCGTCGGAGACAGGGCGTACGAGCAGTACTTC
CASSVGDRAYEQYF
>TRBV6-6|TRBJ2-7|NA|NA
TGTGCCAGCAGCCAAAGTGACTATTCCTACGAGCAGTACTTC
CASSQSDYSYEQYF
>TRBV7-8|TRBJ2-2|NA|TRBD1
TGTGCCGCCCCCGGGACAGGGGGCTTTGGAAACACCGGGGAGCTGTTTTTT
CAAPGTGGFGNTGELFF
>TRBV19|TRBJ1-1|NA|TRBD1
TGTGCCAGTAGATTCACAGGGGGCTCGAGTGAAGCTTTCTTT
CASRFTGGSSEAFF
>TRBV19|TRBJ2-7|NA|TRBD2
TGTGCCAGTAGTATTGGGACTAGCGGGAGATTGGATTCCTACGAGCAGTACTTC
CASSIGTSGRLDSYEQYF
>TRBV24-1|TRBJ2-2|NA|NA
TGTGCCACCAGTGACACAGGGCTCGGGGACACCGGGGAGCTGTTTTTT
CATSDTGLGDTGELFF
>TRBV27|TRBJ1-1|NA|NA
TGTGCCAGCAGAGAGTTAGGGAAAAGGAGCGGCACTGAAGCTTTCTTT
CASRELGKRSGTEAFF
>TRBV7-3|TRBJ2-1|NA|TRBD2
TGTGCCAGCAGCTACCTAGCGGGGGGGCCCAGTGAGCAGTTCTTC
CASSYLAGGPSEQFF
>TRBV11-3|TRBJ1-5|NA|NA
TGTGCCAGCAGCGCTTCGCCTACTCAGCCCCAGCATTTT
CASSASPTQPQHF
>TRBV5-4|TRBJ2-7|NA|NA
TGTGCCAGCAGCTTGGGTCCGGGCTACGAGCAGTACTTC
CASSLGPGYEQYF
>TRBV7-6|TRBJ2-1|NA|TRBD2
TGTGCCAGCAGCGCCCGGACTAGCGGGGGGGCCAATGAGCAGTTCTTC
CASSARTSGGANEQFF
>TRBV7-2|TRBJ1-4|NA|NA
TGTGCCAGCAGCTTAGGAGGGGGTTCTAATGAAAAACTGTTTTTT
CASSLGGGSNEKLFF
>TRBV6-5|TRBJ2-1|NA|NA
TGTGCCAGCAGTCCAGGGCGCTCCTACAATGAGCAGTTCTTC
CASSPGRSYNEQFF
>TRBV6-1|TRBJ1-2|NA|NA
TGTGCCAGCAGTGACCCCCACCTAGGGGCTCACTATGGCTACACCTTC
CASSDPHLGAHYGYTF
>TRBV30|TRBJ1-5|once|TRBD1
TGTGCCTGGAGTGCCGGACAGGGGGATCAGCCCCAGCATTTT
CAWSAGQGDQPQHF
>TRBV3-1/TRBV3-2|TRBJ1-2|NA|TRBD1
TGTGCCAGCAGCCCCCCAGCAACGACAGGGGGAGGTGGCTACACCTTC
CASSPPATTGGGGYTF
>TRBV7-2|TRBJ1-3|few|NA
TGTGCCAGCAGCTTACAGGGAACTGGAAACACCATATATTTT
CASSLQGTGNTIYF